This is a list of T cell receptor beta chains from one sample in a study of T-cell reconstitution after alpha-beta-depleted transplantation in children. TCRdb fed the PCR reads into MiXCR, producing one record per CDR3 protein. The table includes about 580,000 distinct CDR3 sequences, about 21% detected once. The material was PBMCs, mostly from graft donor cells, obtained 360 days after TCRalphabeta/CD19-depleted stem cell transplant. These receptors originate from a boy under three years old who had a stem cell transplant for acute myeloid leukemia, so the T cells may come from the graft donor. Both conserved end residues are part of each CDR3. The order of the fields is D gene, J gene, V gene, clone size, CDR3 length, CDR3 protein, CDR3 DNA. The D gene is left open where the match is weak. The listing skips clone size in some rows; elsewhere it reads once, few, many or a size class.

d_call: -
j_call: TRBJ2-7
v_call: TRBV18
clone_size: -
cdr3_length: 11
cdr3_aa: CASSPGREQYF
cdr3_nt: TGTGCCAGCTCACCAGGGCGGGAGCAGTACTTC

d_call: -
j_call: TRBJ2-1
v_call: TRBV12-3/TRBV12-4
clone_size: few
cdr3_length: 16
cdr3_aa: CASSSPQLSSYNEQFF
cdr3_nt: TGTGCCAGCAGTTCCCCACAGCTCTCTTCCTACAATGAGCAGTTCTTC

d_call: -
j_call: TRBJ1-2
v_call: TRBV5-5
clone_size: few
cdr3_length: 14
cdr3_aa: CASSSIFAQRGYTF
cdr3_nt: TGTGCCAGCAGCTCCATATTTGCTCAAAGGGGCTACACCTTC

d_call: TRBD1
j_call: TRBJ1-2
v_call: TRBV6-5
clone_size: many
cdr3_length: 15
cdr3_aa: CASSSPGQGIHGYTF
cdr3_nt: TGTGCCAGCAGTTCCCCGGGACAGGGGATCCATGGCTACACCTTC

d_call: -
j_call: TRBJ2-1
v_call: TRBV28
clone_size: -
cdr3_length: 13
cdr3_aa: CASSLSRASEQFF
cdr3_nt: TGTGCCAGCAGTTTATCCCGGGCCAGTGAGCAGTTCTTC

d_call: TRBD2
j_call: TRBJ2-1
v_call: TRBV7-2
clone_size: -
cdr3_length: 11
cdr3_aa: CASGVNNEQFF
cdr3_nt: TGTGCGAGCGGGGTCAACAATGAGCAGTTCTTC

d_call: TRBD2
j_call: TRBJ2-3
v_call: TRBV6-1
clone_size: few
cdr3_length: 17
cdr3_aa: CASTLRASGGRTDTQYF
cdr3_nt: TGTGCCAGCACCCTTCGGGCTAGCGGGGGTCGCACAGATACGCAGTATTTT

d_call: TRBD1
j_call: TRBJ2-4
v_call: TRBV11-2
clone_size: many
cdr3_length: 14
cdr3_aa: CASSEQGAADIQYF
cdr3_nt: TGTGCCAGCAGCGAACAGGGGGCGGCAGACATTCAGTACTTC

d_call: -
j_call: TRBJ2-1
v_call: TRBV19
clone_size: many
cdr3_length: 16
cdr3_aa: CASREREAGGYNEQFF
cdr3_nt: TGTGCCAGTAGAGAGAGGGAGGCTGGTGGCTACAATGAGCAGTTCTTC

d_call: TRBD1
j_call: TRBJ2-5
v_call: TRBV20-1
clone_size: many
cdr3_length: 14
cdr3_aa: CSARQDRVQETQYF
cdr3_nt: TGCAGTGCTAGACAGGACAGGGTGCAAGAGACCCAGTACTTC